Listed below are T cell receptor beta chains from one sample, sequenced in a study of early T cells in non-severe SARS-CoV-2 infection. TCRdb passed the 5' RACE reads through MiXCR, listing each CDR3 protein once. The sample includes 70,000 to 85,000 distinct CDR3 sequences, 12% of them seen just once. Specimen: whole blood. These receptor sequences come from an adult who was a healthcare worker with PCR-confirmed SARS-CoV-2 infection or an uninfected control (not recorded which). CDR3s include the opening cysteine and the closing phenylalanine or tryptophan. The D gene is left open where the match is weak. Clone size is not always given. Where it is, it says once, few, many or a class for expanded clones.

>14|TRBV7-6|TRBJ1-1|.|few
CASSLGSQITEAFF
TGTGCCAGCAGCTTAGGATCCCAGATTACTGAAGCTTTCTTT
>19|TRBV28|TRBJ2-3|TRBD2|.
CASSLFGASGGVFVNTQYF
TGTGCCAGCAGTTTATTTGGGGCTAGCGGGGGAGTTTTTGTGAATACGCAGTATTTT
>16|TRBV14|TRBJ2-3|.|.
CASSQEYRAGPDTQYF
TGTGCCAGCAGCCAAGAATATCGGGCGGGTCCAGATACGCAGTATTTT
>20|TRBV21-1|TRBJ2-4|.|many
CASSKKAPRRHPSVAFLSSF
TGTGCCAGCAGCAAAAAGGCCCCTCGACGGCACCCCTCAGTTGCTTTTCTTTCGTCCTTC
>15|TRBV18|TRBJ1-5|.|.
CASSPPGERNQPQHF
TGTGCCAGCTCACCACCGGGGGAAAGGAATCAGCCCCAGCATTTT
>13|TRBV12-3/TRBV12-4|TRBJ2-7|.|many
CASSLGQNYEQYF
TGTGCCAGCAGTTTAGGCCAGAACTACGAGCAGTACTTC
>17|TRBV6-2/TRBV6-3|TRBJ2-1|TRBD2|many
CASSRRTSDISYNEQFF
TGTGCCAGCAGTCGGAGGACTAGCGACATCTCCTACAATGAGCAGTTCTTC
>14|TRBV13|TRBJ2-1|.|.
CASSPSLGINEQFF
TGTGCCAGCAGCCCCTCGCTCGGGATCAATGAGCAGTTCTTC
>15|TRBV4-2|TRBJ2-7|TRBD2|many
CASSLLTSGSYEQYF
TGTGCCAGCAGCCTACTAACTAGCGGGAGTTACGAGCAGTACTTC
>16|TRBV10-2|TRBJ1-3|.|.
CASSEQRTLSGNTIYF
TGCGCCAGCAGTGAACAACGGACCCTCTCTGGAAACACCATATATTTT
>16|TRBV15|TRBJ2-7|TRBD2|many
CATRPGTSGVTYEQYF
TGTGCCACCAGACCCGGGACTAGCGGGGTGACCTACGAGCAGTACTTC
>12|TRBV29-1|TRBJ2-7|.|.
CSVSTGLGEQYF
TGCAGCGTTTCTACAGGTCTTGGGGAGCAGTACTTC
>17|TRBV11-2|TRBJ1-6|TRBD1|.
CASSSLDRGAYNSPLHF
TGTGCCAGCAGCTCTCTCGACAGGGGCGCTTATAATTCACCCCTCCACTTT
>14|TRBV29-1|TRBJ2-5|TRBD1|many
CSVAVRGLEETQYF
TGCAGCGTTGCCGTCAGGGGGCTGGAGGAGACCCAGTACTTC
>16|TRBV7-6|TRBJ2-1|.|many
CASSIRGGKSYNEQFF
TGTGCCAGCAGTATAAGGGGCGGGAAGTCCTACAATGAGCAGTTCTTC
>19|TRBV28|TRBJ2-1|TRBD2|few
CASRSGTSGGASSYNEQFF
TGTGCCAGCAGATCCGGGACTAGCGGGGGCGCAAGCTCCTACAATGAGCAGTTCTTC
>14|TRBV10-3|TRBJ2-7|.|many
CAISGPSSSYEQYF
TGTGCCATCAGTGGACCGTCGAGCTCCTACGAGCAGTACTTC
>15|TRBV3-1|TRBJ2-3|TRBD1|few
CASSQQTGDTDTQYF
TGTGCCAGCAGCCAACAGACAGGGGACACAGATACGCAGTATTTT
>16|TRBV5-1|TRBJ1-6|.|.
CASSAGRRGYNSPLHF
TGCGCCAGCAGCGCCGGACGGAGGGGCTATAATTCACCCCTCCACTTT
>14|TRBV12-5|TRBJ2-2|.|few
CASGRLRNTGELFF
TGTGCTAGTGGCCGACTCCGGAACACCGGGGAGCTGTTTTTT
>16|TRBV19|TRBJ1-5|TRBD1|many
CASSTGTGSSNQPQHF
TGTGCCAGTAGTACCGGGACAGGTTCAAGCAATCAGCCCCAGCATTTT
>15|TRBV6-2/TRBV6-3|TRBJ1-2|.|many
CASSYLPGPNYGYTF
TGTGCCAGCAGCTACCTCCCAGGCCCGAACTATGGCTACACCTTC
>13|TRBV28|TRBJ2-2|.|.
CASSYRNTGELFF
TGTGCCAGCAGTTACAGAAACACCGGGGAGCTGTTTTTT
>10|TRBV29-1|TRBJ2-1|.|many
CSVGTGEQFF
TGCAGCGTTGGGACTGGTGAGCAGTTCTTC
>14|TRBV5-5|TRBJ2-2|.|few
CASSLGAGTGELFF
TGTGCCAGCAGCTTGGGGGCGGGCACCGGGGAGCTGTTTTTT
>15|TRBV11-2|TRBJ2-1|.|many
CASIAGGSQYNEQFF
TGTGCCAGCATCGCCGGGGGATCCCAATACAATGAGCAGTTCTTC
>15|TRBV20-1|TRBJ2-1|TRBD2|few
CSASPLAASYNEQFF
TGCAGTGCCTCACCTCTAGCGGCTTCCTACAATGAGCAGTTCTTC
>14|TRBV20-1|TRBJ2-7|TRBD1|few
CSASGQAPSYEQYF
TGCAGTGCTAGCGGACAGGCCCCATCCTACGAGCAGTACTTC
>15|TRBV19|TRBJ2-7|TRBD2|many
CASVPPGGSSYEQYF
TGTGCCAGTGTCCCACCCGGCGGGAGCTCCTACGAGCAGTACTTC